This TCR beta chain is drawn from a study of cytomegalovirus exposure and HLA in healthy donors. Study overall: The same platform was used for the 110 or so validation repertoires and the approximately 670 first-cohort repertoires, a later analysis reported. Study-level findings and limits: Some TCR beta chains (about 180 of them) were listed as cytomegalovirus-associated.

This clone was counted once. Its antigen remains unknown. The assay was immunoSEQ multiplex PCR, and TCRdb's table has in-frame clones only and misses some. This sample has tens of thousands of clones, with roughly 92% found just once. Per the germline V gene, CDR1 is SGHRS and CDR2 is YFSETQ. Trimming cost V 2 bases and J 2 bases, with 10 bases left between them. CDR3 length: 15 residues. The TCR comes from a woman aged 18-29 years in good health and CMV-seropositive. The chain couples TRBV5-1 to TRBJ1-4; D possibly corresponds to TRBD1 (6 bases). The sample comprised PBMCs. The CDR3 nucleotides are TGCGCCAGCAGCTTTGAAGGACAGACTAATGAAAAACTGTTTTTT. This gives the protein CASSFEGQTNEKLFF.